These 30 T cell receptor beta chains share one sample of origin, sequenced in a study of blood T cell repertoires in COVID-19. Sequencing used immunoSEQ multiplex PCR; TCRdb keeps in-frame clones, though not all of them. In the table there are roughly 300,000 clones, 70% to 90% of which are singletons. The sequenced sample was PBMCs or T cells enriched from blood (not recorded which). The receptors come from a man aged 25 to 40 who had recovered from COVID-19.

This clone was seen a single time. This sequence joins TRBV18 and TRBJ1-3; D ambiguous. The V and J ends lost 8 bases and 1 base respectively, with 9 bases between them. This CDR3 has 13 amino acids. CDR1 is KGHSH, CDR2 LQKENI, per germline. DNA of the CDR3: TGTGCCAGCAGGGAGGCATCTGGAAACACCATATATTTT. Its translation is CASREASGNTIYF.

CDR3 loop: CASSPPPAGELFF. CDR3 sequence (DNA): TGTGCCAGCTCACCCCCCCCCGCCGGGGAGCTGTTTTTT. V is TRBV18 and J is TRBJ2-2; D is undetermined. V shed 3 bases and J shed 6 bases, with 8 bases lying between them. The CDR3 is made up of 13 amino acids. The V gene's germline CDR1 is KGHSH and CDR2 LQKENI.

The chain has TRBV19 and TRBJ1-1; D remains unclear. V was cut by 5 bases and J by 0 bases, with 4 bases left in between. This CDR3 contains 12 residues. CDR1 and CDR2 (germline): LNHDA, SQIVND (reference sequence). The CDR3 DNA reads as TGTGCCAGTAGTCCCATGAACACTGAAGCTTTCTTT. The encoded protein is CASSPMNTEAFF.

The chain employs TRBV7-2 and TRBJ1-1, with D possibly being TRBD1 (5 bases). Germline V gene lookup returns CDR1 SGHTA and CDR2 FQGNSA. This CDR3 spans 12 amino acids. The ends were cut back, 5 bases at V and 10 bases at J, with 14 bases in the middle. In DNA form, the CDR3 reads TGTGCCAGCAGCCCCCAAAGGGGTCGAGCTTTCTTT. It is translated as CASSPQRGRAFF.

This clone was observed a handful of times. The chain has TRBV7-6 and TRBJ2-5, with a weak D call TRBD1 (5 bases). The V end lost 4 bases, the J end lost 1 base, and 16 bases lay between the germline ends. Germline loops: CDR1 SGHVS, CDR2 FNYEAQ. The CDR3 is 16 residues long. The DNA of the CDR3 is TGTGCCAGCAGCTCCGGTCACAGGAGTTTCCAAGAGACCCAGTACTTC. Protein product: CASSSGHRSFQETQYF.

The chain joins TRBV18 to TRBJ2-6; 9 bases fit TRBD1. Unmatched junction bases numbered 9, after V lost 5 bases and J lost 4 bases. The CDR3 sequence is 17 residues long. Germline CDR1 is KGHSH and CDR2 is LQKENI. The chain's CDR3 is CASSAGTGNSGANVLTF. CDR3 bases: TGTGCCAGCTCAGCAGGGACAGGGAACTCAGGGGCCAACGTCCTGACTTTC.

The chain recombines TRBV11-2 with TRBJ2-7; D may be TRBD1 (5 bases). Germline assignment: CDR1 SGHAT and CDR2 FQNNGV. The CDR3 sequence is 14 residues long. The V end lost 5 bases, the J end lost 5 bases, and 16 bases lay between the germline ends. CDR3 residues: CASSKTRGRNEQYF. The CDR3 nucleotides read TGTGCCAGCAGCAAAACAAGGGGCAGGAACGAGCAGTACTTC.

The DNA for the CDR3 is TGTGCCAGCTCACCACCATCAGTGAACACTGAAGCTTTCTTT. Translation: CASSPPSVNTEAFF. The chain combines TRBV18 with TRBJ1-1; D is ambiguous. Germline V gene data show CDR1 as KGHSH and CDR2 as LQKENI. V lost 0 bases, J lost 0 bases, and 5 bases lay in between. The CDR3 is made up of 14 amino acids.

The genes are TRBV5-4 and TRBJ2-1; 10 bases agree with TRBD1. Per germline, CDR1 SGHNT and CDR2 YYREEE (reference sequence). With V trimmed by 6 bases and J by 3 bases, 9 bases remained unmatched. This CDR3 spans 16 amino acids. The CDR3 here is CASKTTRDRGYNEQFF. In nucleotides, the CDR3 is TGTGCCAGCAAAACTACACGGGACAGGGGCTACAATGAGCAGTTCTTC.

In DNA, the CDR3 is TGCGCCAGCAGCCGTCATCCCGGGACTAGCGGGAGGGCCCTCGACACCGGGGAGCTGTTTTTT. Its translation is CASSRHPGTSGRALDTGELFF. The chain joins TRBV4-1 to TRBJ2-2; 16 bases are a match to TRBD2. CDR3 length: 21 amino acids. The V and J ends lost 4 bases and 3 bases, in that order; junction bases with no gene match: 14. Germline V gives CDR1 MGHRA, CDR2 YSYEKL.

The chain employs TRBV3-1 (or the pseudogene TRBV3-2) and TRBJ2-3; 8 bases map to TRBD1. Germline V lookup: CDR1 LGHDT, CDR2 YNNKEL (reference sequence). The CDR3 contains 17 residues. The J segment lost 4 bases and the V segment lost 4 bases, leaving 13 bases of the junction unmatched. The CDR3 region is CASSLDNGQGFADTQYF. CDR3 in DNA: TGTGCCAGCAGCCTCGATAACGGACAGGGATTTGCAGATACGCAGTATTTT.

This chain uses TRBV9 with TRBJ1-2; D remains unclear. V lost 0 bases, J lost 0 bases, and 6 bases lay in between. Germline V CDR1 and CDR2: SGDLS, YYNGEE. This CDR3 has 14 amino acids. This chain's CDR3 is CASSVAGANYGYTF. The CDR3 DNA sequence: TGTGCCAGCAGCGTAGCCGGAGCTAACTATGGCTACACCTTC.

This chain joins TRBV5-1 and TRBJ2-7; perhaps TRBD1 as D (5 bases). Germline CDR1 is SGHRS and CDR2 is YFSETQ. The germline V and J ends were trimmed by 3 bases and 6 bases, with 13 bases remaining between them. There are 13 residues in the CDR3. The DNA for the CDR3 is TGCGCCAGCAGCTCCGACAGATCCGGCGAGCAGTACTTC. Its translation: CASSSDRSGEQYF.

This chain uses TRBV5-5 with TRBJ1-4; 9 bases are a match to TRBD1. The J segment lost 8 bases and the V segment lost 3 bases, leaving 8 bases of the junction unmatched. The CDR3 runs to 15 residues. The germline CDR1 and CDR2 sequences are SGHKS and YYEKEE (reference sequence). The CDR3 is CASSSYRGQGEKLFF. DNA for the CDR3: TGTGCCAGCAGCTCCTACAGGGGGCAAGGCGAAAAACTGTTTTTT.

This chain connects TRBV5-8 to TRBJ1-2, with 7 bases lining up with TRBD1. This CDR3 comprises 15 residues. Unmatched junction bases numbered 9, after V lost 3 bases and J lost 4 bases. Germline-derived CDR1 and CDR2 are SGHTS and YDEGEE. The CDR3 DNA reads TGTGCCAGCAGCTCCCTCGAGGGGGCGGTCTATGGCTACACCTTC. This sequence encodes CASSSLEGAVYGYTF.

The chain recombines TRBV7-9 with TRBJ2-4, with a tentative D call TRBD2 (5 bases). CDR1 SEHNR and CDR2 FQNEAQ come from the germline V gene (reference sequence). CDR3 size: 15 residues. Trimming pared 1 base from V and 9 bases from J, leaving 16 bases between. CDR3 in amino acids: CASSLEGGQSFIQYF. The CDR3 DNA reads as TGTGCCAGCAGCTTAGAAGGCGGGCAGTCTTTCATTCAGTACTTC.

The chain links TRBV11-2 to TRBJ2-1; D is ambiguous. The CDR3 length is 14 residues. The V and J ends lost 1 base and 5 bases respectively, with 9 bases between them. From germline, CDR1 is SGHAT and CDR2 FQNNGV. This chain's CDR3 is CASSLAAVNNEQFF. CDR3 bases: TGTGCCAGCAGCTTAGCGGCGGTAAACAATGAGCAGTTCTTC.

This clone has just one count. The rearrangement links TRBV27 to TRBJ1-5, with TRBD1 matching 9 bases. Germline lookup yields CDR1 MNHEY and CDR2 SMNVEV (reference sequence). Germline trimming cut 2 bases from V and 6 bases from J; bases unmatched to any gene: 14. There are 18 residues in the CDR3. CDR3 coding DNA: TGTGCCAGCAGTTTACAAGCCTCCGGGACAGGGTTGTCTCAGCCCCAGCATTTT. This encodes CASSLQASGTGLSQPQHF.

V and J are TRBV20-1 and TRBJ2-5, with a possible D match to TRBD1 (5 bases). The germline CDR1 and CDR2 sequences are DFQATT and SNEGSKA (reference sequence). The V end lost 3 bases, the J end lost 1 base, and 12 bases lay between the germline ends. The CDR3 contains 14 residues. CDR3 loop: CSASRGPLQETQYF. The CDR3, as DNA: TGCAGTGCTAGTAGGGGCCCCCTCCAAGAGACCCAGTACTTC.

This clone is medium-sized (0.01 to 0.1%) in the sample. The genes are TRBV7-9 and TRBJ1-2, with D unresolved. Germline CDR1 and CDR2: SEHNR and FQNEAQ (reference sequence). The V gene lost 0 bases and the J gene lost 6 bases, with 8 bases spanning the gap. CDR3 length: 13 amino acids. The CDR3 region has the DNA TGTGCCAGCAGCTTAGCGCAGGCTGATGGCTACACCTTC. Encoded protein: CASSLAQADGYTF. The full variable domain, completed using reference TRBV7-9 and TRBJ1-2, is DTGVSQNPRHKITKRGQNVTFRCDPISEHNRLYWYRQTLGQGPEFLTYFQNEAQLEKSRLLSDRFSAERPKGSFSTLEIQRTEQGDSAMYLCASSLAQADGYTFGSGTRLTVV.

For the CDR3, the DNA is TGCGCCAGCAGCGCCGGGTATGGAAACACCATATATTTT. This codes for CASSAGYGNTIYF. V is TRBV5-1 and J is TRBJ1-3; no firm D call. The CDR3 spans 13 residues. Between the trimmed V and J ends, which lost 4 bases and 3 bases, there was a span of 8 bases. CDR1 is SGHRS, CDR2 YFSETQ, per germline.

On this clone itself: Other DNA variants within this sample encode the same CDR3. This chain connects TRBV5-1 to TRBJ2-5; D perhaps matches TRBD1 (6 bases). The CDR3 sequence is 13 residues long. Trimming took off 2 bases at V and 5 bases at J, with 10 bases between the two ends. Looked up from germline, CDR1 is SGHRS and CDR2 is YFSETQ. The CDR3 nucleotides read TGCGCCAGCAGCTTACAGGGTGAGGAGACCCAGTACTTC. It specifies CASSLQGEETQYF.

This clone was detected a few times. This chain uses TRBV7-2 with TRBJ1-2; tentatively, D is TRBD1 (6 bases). Between the trimmed V and J ends, which lost 1 base and 6 bases, there was a span of 12 bases. The germline V gene has CDR1 SGHTA and CDR2 FQGNSA. The CDR3 totals 14 residues. The CDR3 protein is CASSLGGRGDGYTF. The CDR3 DNA follows: TGTGCCAGCAGCTTAGGGGGCAGGGGCGATGGCTACACCTTC.

The chain has TRBV15 and TRBJ2-7, with TRBD1 identical over 10 bases. This CDR3 has 16 amino acids. Losses at the gene ends were 4 bases for V and 4 bases for J; bases not matched to a gene: 10. Germline lookup yields CDR1 LNHNV and CDR2 YYDKDF (reference sequence). CDR3 in amino acids: CATSTRQGAGWYEQYF. The CDR3 region has the DNA TGTGCCACCAGCACGAGACAGGGGGCTGGGTGGTACGAGCAGTACTTC. The full variable domain, in which reference TRBV15 and TRBJ2-7 provide the parts outside the CDR3, is DAMVIQNPRYQVTQFGKPVTLSCSQTLNHNVMYWYQQKSSQAPKLLFHYYDKDFNNEADTPDNFQSRRPNTSFCFLDIRSPGLGDTAMYLCATSTRQGAGWYEQYFGPGTRLTVT.

This clone was counted once. The V call is TRBV7-9, the J call TRBJ2-1, with 12 bases lining up with TRBD2. CDR1 is SEHNR and CDR2 is FQNEAQ in the germline V gene (reference sequence). V was pared by 3 bases and J by 3 bases, with 0 bases of the junction left unmatched. This CDR3 region has 15 residues. The CDR3 loop reads CASSLGLAGYNEQFF. CDR3 coding DNA: TGTGCCAGCAGCTTGGGACTAGCGGGCTACAATGAGCAGTTCTTC.

This sequence joins TRBV3-1 (or the pseudogene TRBV3-2) and TRBJ2-6, with D unresolved. Trimming cost V 8 bases and J 0 bases, with 11 bases left between them. CDR3 length: 15 amino acids. The germline gives CDR1 LGHDT, CDR2 YNNKEL (reference sequence). This CDR3 is CASLDGASGANVLTF. The CDR3 DNA sequence: TGTGCCAGCTTAGATGGAGCCTCTGGGGCCAACGTCCTGACTTTC.

This rearrangement joins TRBV30 to TRBJ1-1; 7 nucleotides align to TRBD1. Losses at the gene ends were 7 bases for V and 1 base for J; bases not matched to a gene: 6. Looked up from germline, CDR1 is GTSNPN and CDR2 is SVGIG (reference sequence). This CDR3 is built from 13 residues. This chain's CDR3 is CASDDRANTEAFF. The CDR3 DNA follows: TGTGCCTCCGACGACAGGGCGAACACTGAAGCTTTCTTT.

The chain combines TRBV7-8 with TRBJ1-5; 10 bases agree with TRBD1. CDR1 is SGHVS and CDR2 is FQNEAQ in the germline V gene. V was clipped by 2 bases and J by 5 bases; unmatched bases: 9. The CDR3 is 17 residues long. DNA of the CDR3: TGTGCCAGCAGCTTAACGACAGGGGGCTCTCGACATCAGCCCCAGCATTTT. This codes for CASSLTTGGSRHQPQHF. The full variable domain, its missing parts supplied by reference TRBV7-8 and TRBJ1-5, is GAGVSQSPRYKVAKRGQDVALRCDPISGHVSLFWYQQALGQGPEFLTYFQNEAQLDKSGLPSDRFFAERPEGSVSTLKIQRTQQEDSAVYLCASSLTTGGSRHQPQHFGDGTRLSIL.

The chain uses TRBV6-5 and TRBJ1-2; 12 bases fit TRBD1. The CDR3 is made up of 13 amino acids. Germline V gene data show CDR1 as MNHEY and CDR2 as SVGAGI. V gave up 6 bases and J gave up 8 bases; unmatched junction bases: 4. The CDR3 coding sequence is TGTGCCAGCAGGGGACAGGGGGCGCGCGGCTACACCTTC. It specifies CASRGQGARGYTF.

This chain uses TRBV7-6 with TRBJ2-7; 7 bases map to TRBD2. V lost 5 bases and J lost 0; bases outside the gene matches: 10. Germline V gene data show CDR1 as SGHVS and CDR2 as FNYEAQ. The CDR3 length is 16 residues. The chain's CDR3 is CASSPSAGGSSYEQYF. The CDR3 nucleotides are TGTGCCAGCAGCCCGTCCGCGGGCGGGAGCTCCTACGAGCAGTACTTC.